Following are 31 T cell receptor beta chains from one sample sequenced in a study of cytomegalovirus exposure and HLA in healthy donors. PCR amplification relied on 60 Vbeta primers (plus 13 Jbeta primers). TCRdb keeps only in-frame clones here, not all; method: immunoSEQ multiplex PCR. The top ten clones hold 4% to 5% of a sample with 100,000 to 150,000 clones, about 10% of them seen once. The material sequenced was PBMCs. The receptors here all came from a woman between 18 and 30 years old in good health and CMV-seropositive.

This clone was detected only a few times. The chain uses TRBV7-6 and TRBJ1-1; 10 bases line up with TRBD1. Trimming at V came to 2 bases and at J to 0 bases, leaving 6 bases not matched to a gene. Germline CDR1 reads SGHVS; CDR2 reads FNYEAQ. The CDR3 loop spans 17 amino acids. In DNA form, the CDR3 reads TGTGCCAGCAGCTTATCCGGGACAGGGGCAATGAACACTGAAGCTTTCTTT. This translates into CASSLSGTGAMNTEAFF.

V and J are TRBV27 and TRBJ2-3, with a possible D match to TRBD1 (5 bases). Trimming removed 5 bases at V and 1 base at J, with 13 bases between. This CDR3 contains 15 residues. In germline, CDR1 is MNHEY, CDR2 SMNVEV (reference sequence). DNA of the CDR3: TGTGCCAGCAGTAGGACATCAACCCGCACAGATACGCAGTATTTT. It specifies CASSRTSTRTDTQYF.

A few counts support this clone. This chain connects TRBV7-8 to TRBJ2-5, with TRBD2 matching over 7 bases. Germline CDR1 reads SGHVS; CDR2 reads FQNEAQ. V lost 1 base, J lost 1 base, and 3 bases stayed unmatched. The CDR3 contains 15 residues. The CDR3 loop reads CASSLVSSGQETQYF. The CDR3 DNA reads TGTGCCAGCAGCTTAGTGTCTAGCGGCCAAGAGACCCAGTACTTC.

This chain joins TRBV5-1 and TRBJ2-1; TRBD1 matches at 7 bases. The junction had 1 base not matched to a gene; V was cut back by 0 bases and J by 4 bases. The CDR3 length is 14 residues. The germline V gene encodes CDR1 SGHRS and CDR2 YFSETQ. In nucleotides, the CDR3 is TGCGCCAGCAGCTTGGAGGGACAGTACAATGAGCAGTTCTTC. Protein: CASSLEGQYNEQFF. The full variable domain, rest sourced from reference TRBV5-1 and TRBJ2-1, is KAGVTQTPRYLIKTRGQQVTLSCSPISGHRSVSWYQQTPGQGLQFLFEYFSETQRNKGNFPGRFSGRQFSNSRSEMNVSTLELGDSALYLCASSLEGQYNEQFFGPGTRLTVL.

This chain links TRBV6-1 with TRBJ1-5; possible D gene TRBD1, 6 bases. Trimming took off 3 bases at V and 1 base at J, with 10 bases between the two ends. This CDR3 has 15 amino acids. Germline assignment: CDR1 MNHNS and CDR2 SASEGT. For the CDR3, the DNA is TGTGCCAGCAGTGACTTGGGGGCAAGCAATCAGCCCCAGCATTTT. It codes for CASSDLGASNQPQHF.

This clone has a handful of counts. The genes are TRBV7-9 and TRBJ2-3; tentatively, D is TRBD1 (6 bases). This CDR3 is 15 amino acids long. The V and J ends lost 4 bases and 0 bases respectively, with 11 bases between them. Germline CDR1 and CDR2: SEHNR and FQNEAQ (reference sequence). Here the CDR3 DNA reads TGTGCCAGCAGCTCCCGGGACACTAGCACAGATACGCAGTATTTT. This sequence encodes CASSSRDTSTDTQYF.

The chain combines TRBV12-2 with TRBJ2-7; TRBD1 is the table's D call and was not checked against the DNA. TRBV12-2 constitutes a pseudogene. The CDR3 totals 14 residues. CDR3 amino acids: CASRLGCQNYEQYF. CDR3 sequence (DNA): TGTGCAAGTCGCTTAGGTTGCCAGAACTACGAGCAGTACTTC.

The rearrangement uses TRBV5-1 and TRBJ2-3, with 9 bases fitting TRBD1. Germline values: CDR1 SGHRS, CDR2 YFSETQ. CDR3 length: 17 amino acids. V gave up 0 bases and J gave up 2 bases; unmatched junction bases: 7. CDR3 amino acids: CASSLGLGTGPTDTQYF. CDR3 coding DNA: TGCGCCAGCAGCTTGGGTCTAGGGACAGGGCCCACAGATACGCAGTATTTT.

The V and J genes are TRBV19 and TRBJ1-2; no firm D call. The CDR3 sequence is 13 residues long. Germline assignment: CDR1 LNHDA and CDR2 SQIVND (reference sequence). V lost 4 bases, J lost 2 bases, and 8 bases lay in between. CDR3 sequence (DNA): TGTGCCAGTAGTACCGCTGGCAACTATGGCTACACCTTC. The encoded protein is CASSTAGNYGYTF.

On this clone itself: Within the sample, other DNA sequences also encode this same CDR3. The V gene is TRBV15, the J gene TRBJ1-5; 7 bases fit TRBD1. CDR3 length equals 17 residues. The germline V gene has CDR1 LNHNV and CDR2 YYDKDF (reference sequence). J was trimmed by 7 bases and V by 2 bases; bases with no gene match: 14. CDR3 residues: CATSRQSGTAGRQPQHF. The DNA of the CDR3 is TGTGCCACCAGCAGACAATCCGGGACAGCGGGCCGGCAGCCCCAGCATTTT.

The chain employs TRBV6-5 and TRBJ1-2; D not resolved. CDR3 length: 12 amino acids. V lost 10 bases and J 5 bases, leaving 14 bases between the germline ends. Germline CDR1 is MNHEY and CDR2 is SVGAGI. CDR3 nucleotides: TGTGCCACCAGACCGAGTGGTTATGGCTACACCTTC. Encoded protein: CATRPSGYGYTF.

This clone has just a few counts. The genes are TRBV28 and TRBJ2-7; 8 nucleotides match TRBD2. J lost 6 bases, V lost 5 bases, and 18 bases had no gene match. From germline, CDR1 is MDHEN and CDR2 SYDVKM. The CDR3 consists of 17 residues. The CDR3 here is CASSPPSGLAGTSEQYF. DNA of the CDR3: TGTGCCAGCAGTCCCCCGTCCGGGTTAGCGGGAACTTCCGAGCAGTACTTC.

This clone has just a few counts. The chain is built from TRBV27 and TRBJ2-1; 7 nucleotides align to TRBD2. CDR3 length equals 15 residues. After removal of 4 bases from V and 2 bases from J, the junction contained 5 bases not matched to a gene. The germline CDR1 and CDR2 sequences are MNHEY and SMNVEV (reference sequence). The CDR3, as DNA: TGTGCCAGCAGTTGGGGGGGAGGGCCCTACAATGAGCAGTTCTTC. Its translation is CASSWGGGPYNEQFF.

In the case of this clone: The sample holds other DNA sequences that translate to the same CDR3. The chain carries TRBV5-1 and TRBJ2-3; D unresolved. This CDR3 has 12 residues. Germline CDR1 SGHRS, CDR2 YFSETQ. V was shortened by 4 bases and J by 2 bases, with 5 bases between the two germline ends. CDR3 nucleotides: TGCGCCAGCAGCGACACCACAGATACGCAGTATTTT. This encodes CASSDTTDTQYF. Together with reference TRBV5-1 and TRBJ2-3, the CDR3 gives the full variable domain: KAGVTQTPRYLIKTRGQQVTLSCSPISGHRSVSWYQQTPGQGLQFLFEYFSETQRNKGNFPGRFSGRQFSNSRSEMNVSTLELGDSALYLCASSDTTDTQYFGPGTRLTVL.

The chain employs TRBV5-1 and TRBJ2-5; weak D call: TRBD2 (6 bases). This CDR3 is built from 14 residues. Deletions cut 0 bases from V and 5 bases from J, with 11 bases between. Germline values: CDR1 SGHRS, CDR2 YFSETQ. This chain's CDR3 is CASSLVGGIETQYF. In nucleotides, the CDR3 is TGCGCCAGCAGCTTGGTCGGAGGGATCGAGACCCAGTACTTC.

This chain links TRBV6-1 with TRBJ1-3; D gene unclear. The germline V gene encodes CDR1 MNHNS and CDR2 SASEGT. Trimming removed 8 bases from V and 8 bases from J, with 10 bases in between. This CDR3 is built from 11 residues. The CDR3 sequence: CASARVDTIYF. The CDR3 region has the DNA TGTGCCAGCGCTCGGGTGGACACCATATATTTT.

The CDR3 DNA sequence: TGCGCCAGCATGCCAAGCCATGCGAGCGGGAGGGCTCACAATGAGCAGTTCTTC. Protein sequence: CASMPSHASGRAHNEQFF. This sequence joins TRBV4-1 and TRBJ2-1; 10 bases map to TRBD2. The CDR3 runs to 18 residues. Germline CDR1 is MGHRA and CDR2 is YSYEKL. V was clipped by 7 bases and J by 5 bases; unmatched bases: 17.

A few counts support this clone. The rearrangement joins TRBV5-1 to TRBJ2-7, with 8 bases aligning to TRBD1. CDR1 and CDR2 from the germline V gene are SGHRS and YFSETQ. This CDR3 spans 14 amino acids. J lost 6 bases, V lost 3 bases, and 8 bases had no gene match. CDR3 sequence (DNA): TGCGCCAGCAGCTCCGGACAGGGCAGGGGCGAGCAGTACTTC. Its translation: CASSSGQGRGEQYF.

The chain has TRBV27 and TRBJ1-4; maybe TRBD1 (6 bases). This CDR3 region has 16 residues. Germline values: CDR1 MNHEY, CDR2 SMNVEV (reference sequence). V was shortened by 3 bases and J by 8 bases, with 19 bases between the two germline ends. The CDR3 region is CASSLDSGRGKEKLFF. The CDR3 coding sequence is TGTGCCAGCAGTTTGGATTCGGGCAGGGGCAAGGAAAAACTGTTTTTT.

This clone was found a few times. The V call is TRBV4-1, the J call TRBJ2-1, with D unresolved. V dropped 0 bases and J dropped 8 bases, with 5 bases sitting between them. Germline V gene sequence: CDR1 MGHRA, CDR2 YSYEKL. This CDR3 region has 12 residues. The CDR3 region is CASSQDSYEQFF. CDR3 DNA: TGCGCCAGCAGCCAAGATTCTTATGAGCAGTTCTTC.

This clone occurred a few times. This chain uses TRBV5-4 with TRBJ1-5; 8 bases are a match to TRBD1. Germline values: CDR1 SGHNT, CDR2 YYREEE (reference sequence). The CDR3 is made up of 14 amino acids. V trimming: 4 bases; J trimming: 9 bases; junction bases outside the gene matches: 9. CDR3 nucleotides: TGTGCCAGCAGCCCCGGACAGGGAGAGGGGCCCCAGCATTTT. Its protein is CASSPGQGEGPQHF. The variable domain in full, with the rest retrieved from reference TRBV5-4 and TRBJ1-5, is ETGVTQSPTHLIKTRGQQVTLRCSSQSGHNTVSWYQQALGQGPQFIFQYYREEENGRGNFPPRFSGLQFPNYSSELNVNALELDDSALYLCASSPGQGEGPQHFGDGTRLSIL.

The V and J genes are TRBV28 and TRBJ1-5, with D unresolved. Per the germline V gene, CDR1 is MDHEN and CDR2 is SYDVKM. The CDR3 contains 15 residues. Trimming removed 3 bases from V and 4 bases from J, with 13 bases in between. The CDR3 bases are TGTGCCAGCAGTTTTGACTCGATCGATAATCAGCCCCAGCATTTT. Protein: CASSFDSIDNQPQHF.

This clone was counted only a few times. The V and J genes are TRBV25-1 and TRBJ1-2, with unresolved D. Germline V gives CDR1 MGHDK, CDR2 SYGVNS. V lost 3 bases, J lost 4 bases, and 12 bases lay in between. This CDR3 contains 14 residues. CDR3 residues: CASSDPSGLYGYTF. The CDR3 nucleotides are TGTGCCAGCAGTGACCCGAGCGGCCTCTATGGCTACACCTTC.

This clone turned up a few times. V usage is TRBV25-1 and J usage is TRBJ1-6; D gene unclear. The germline V and J ends were trimmed by 5 bases and 9 bases, with 11 bases remaining between them. This CDR3 is 13 amino acids long. CDR1 is MGHDK and CDR2 is SYGVNS in the germline V gene. This CDR3 reads CASSMTGGSPLHF. The CDR3 DNA reads TGTGCCAGCAGTATGACCGGCGGTTCACCCCTCCACTTT.

This clone was seen more than once but under ten times. J is TRBJ2-5 and V is TRBV25-1; 9 positions match TRBD1. CDR3 length: 16 amino acids. The germline CDR1 and CDR2 sequences are MGHDK and SYGVNS. V was clipped by 2 bases and J by 3 bases; unmatched bases: 7. The CDR3 region is CASSELPGQGKETQYF. The CDR3 nucleotides are TGTGCCAGCAGTGAACTACCGGGACAGGGTAAAGAGACCCAGTACTTC.

This sequence joins TRBV11-3 and TRBJ1-1, with 8 bases fitting TRBD1. The CDR3 length is 14 residues. V was clipped by 3 bases and J by 4 bases; unmatched bases: 4. CDR1 SGHNT and CDR2 YENEEA come from the germline V gene. DNA for the CDR3: TGTGCCAGCAGCTTCGGACAGGGAAGCACTGAAGCTTTCTTT. Translation gives CASSFGQGSTEAFF.

This clone was recorded a few times. The chain is built from TRBV30 and TRBJ1-5; unclear D gene. Trimming pared 2 bases from V and 5 bases from J, leaving 10 bases between. Looked up from germline, CDR1 is GTSNPN and CDR2 is SVGIG (reference sequence). The CDR3 is 13 residues long. The DNA of the CDR3 is TGTGCCTGGAGTTTGGGCCGAGATCAGCCCCAGCATTTT. As protein: CAWSLGRDQPQHF.

The genes are TRBV28 and TRBJ1-1; possible D gene TRBD1, 6 bases. Germline CDR1 reads MDHEN; CDR2 reads SYDVKM. V was shortened by 5 bases and J by 2 bases, with 9 bases between the two germline ends. There are 13 residues in the CDR3. In DNA, the CDR3 is TGTGCCAGCAGTGTAGGGGGAAACACTGAAGCTTTCTTT. It yields the protein CASSVGGNTEAFF.

V is TRBV4-1 and J is TRBJ1-4; D is uncertain. Germline loops: CDR1 MGHRA, CDR2 YSYEKL. The CDR3 is 16 amino acids. V shed 4 bases and J shed 0 bases, with 12 bases lying between them. CDR3 DNA: TGCGCCAGCAGCCTAAAAGCGGGTACAACTAATGAAAAACTGTTTTTT. It specifies CASSLKAGTTNEKLFF.

The rearrangement joins TRBV5-1 to TRBJ1-1, with D perhaps TRBD1 (5 bases). Germline V gene data show CDR1 as SGHRS and CDR2 as YFSETQ. V shed 3 bases and J shed 1 base, with 10 bases lying between them. CDR3 length: 14 amino acids. The CDR3 is CASSYNGGNTEAFF. In nucleotides, the CDR3 is TGCGCCAGCAGCTACAACGGGGGGAACACTGAAGCTTTCTTT.

J is TRBJ1-6 and V is TRBV28, with 8 bases aligning to TRBD1. J gave up 8 bases and V 6 bases, and 9 bases lay outside the gene matches. Germline V gene lookup returns CDR1 MDHEN and CDR2 SYDVKM. The CDR3 spans 15 residues. CDR3 protein: CASSWTGLGDSPLHF. The CDR3 DNA reads TGTGCCAGCAGCTGGACAGGGCTAGGGGATTCACCCCTCCACTTT.